A single sample gave rise to the 23 T cell receptor beta chains below, sequenced in a study of cytomegalovirus exposure and HLA in healthy donors. PCR involved 60 Vbeta and 13 Jbeta primers. The data were produced by immunoSEQ multiplex PCR, yet TCRdb's version contains in-frame clones alone and is incomplete. This sample has some 120,000 clones, with 74% found just once. The sequenced material came from PBMCs. The receptors stem from a human donor in good health.

The V call is TRBV25-1, the J call TRBJ2-7; a possible D gene is TRBD2 (6 bases). This CDR3 has 14 amino acids. V lost 4 bases to trimming and J lost 2 bases, with 12 bases between them. Germline assignment: CDR1 MGHDK and CDR2 SYGVNS. The CDR3 loop is CASSVGTPPYEQYF. The CDR3 nucleotides read TGTGCCAGCAGTGTTGGGACTCCCCCCTACGAGCAGTACTTC.

On this clone: Its ends do not fully match the called genes, so a read error is possible. The chain combines TRBV29-1 with TRBJ2-7; 9 bases map to TRBD1. Germline V lookup: CDR1 SQVTM, CDR2 ANQGSEA. The CDR3 loop spans 14 amino acids. The CDR3, as DNA: TGCAGCGTTGTCCTCGGGACAGGGACCGGACTTCCCCACTTC. It yields the protein CSVVLGTGTGLPHF.

This clone was recorded a few times. V is TRBV9 and J is TRBJ2-3; D is possibly TRBD1 (5 bases). Trimming removed 4 bases from V and 1 base from J, with 13 bases in between. Germline lookup yields CDR1 SGDLS and CDR2 YYNGEE. This CDR3 is built from 15 residues. CDR3: CASSPGAVGTDTQYF. The CDR3 DNA reads as TGTGCCAGCAGCCCTGGGGCGGTGGGCACAGATACGCAGTATTTT.

The chain uses TRBV7-8 and TRBJ1-4, with D possibly matching TRBD1 (6 bases). Germline CDR1 reads SGHVS; CDR2 reads FQNEAQ. V gave up 0 bases and J gave up 7 bases, with 24 bases separating them. The CDR3 contains 19 residues. The CDR3 sequence is CASSLAGANRQVLGEKLFF. In DNA, the CDR3 is TGTGCCAGCAGCTTAGCTGGGGCCAACCGACAGGTCCTGGGTGAAAAACTGTTTTTT. The complete variable domain, with remaining parts taken from reference TRBV7-8 and TRBJ1-4, reads GAGVSQSPRYKVAKRGQDVALRCDPISGHVSLFWYQQALGQGPEFLTYFQNEAQLDKSGLPSDRFFAERPEGSVSTLKIQRTQQEDSAVYLCASSLAGANRQVLGEKLFFGSGTQLSVL.

The chain links TRBV27 to TRBJ1-1; TRBD1 matches at 9 bases. The CDR3 is made up of 16 amino acids. Per germline, CDR1 MNHEY and CDR2 SMNVEV (reference sequence). V dropped 8 bases and J dropped 3; count of bases not matched to a gene: 13. CDR3 residues: CASSKAGTGRDTEAFF. The CDR3 bases are TGTGCCAGCTCAAAAGCAGGGACAGGGCGGGACACTGAAGCTTTCTTT.

The chain employs TRBV27 and TRBJ2-1; the match to TRBD1 covers 7 bases. Losses at the gene ends were 5 bases for V and 6 bases for J; bases not matched to a gene: 16. Germline CDR1 and CDR2: MNHEY and SMNVEV (reference sequence). This CDR3 comprises 17 residues. The DNA of the CDR3 is TGTGCCAGCAGTAGTTTCGGACCAGGGGGACCGATCAATGAGCAGTTCTTC. This sequence encodes CASSSFGPGGPINEQFF.

The V call is TRBV11-3, the J call TRBJ2-7; a possible D gene is TRBD2 (7 bases). The V gene lost 5 bases and the J gene lost 3 bases, with 14 bases spanning the gap. Looked up from germline, CDR1 is SGHNT and CDR2 is YENEEA. The CDR3 covers 14 residues. The CDR3 DNA is TGTGCCAGCAGCCCAGGGGCGGGGGTCTACGAGCAGTACTTC. It is translated as CASSPGAGVYEQYF.

The CDR3 sequence: CASSLKQGGYEQYF. CDR3 sequence (DNA): TGTGCCAGCAGTTTAAAACAGGGGGGTTACGAGCAGTACTTC. The chain is built from TRBV27 and TRBJ2-7, with 8 positions matching TRBD1. The ends lost 2 bases at V and 4 bases at J; junction bases unmatched: 4. Germline lookup yields CDR1 MNHEY and CDR2 SMNVEV (reference sequence). This CDR3 has 14 amino acids.

The chain is built from TRBV9 and TRBJ1-2; D perhaps matches TRBD1 (6 bases). The CDR3 spans 15 residues. Germline V gives CDR1 SGDLS, CDR2 YYNGEE. Between the trimmed V and J ends, which lost 4 bases and 4 bases, there was a span of 17 bases. The CDR3 region is CASSTGHGLSYGYTF. The CDR3 DNA reads as TGTGCCAGCAGCACGGGACACGGTTTATCCTATGGCTACACCTTC.

The CDR3 region is CASSLGTAQGELFF. DNA of the CDR3: TGCGCCAGCAGCTTGGGGACAGCGCAAGGGGAGCTGTTTTTT. The rearrangement uses TRBV5-1 and TRBJ2-2, with a tentative D call TRBD1 (6 bases). The germline CDR1 and CDR2 sequences are SGHRS and YFSETQ. The V and J ends lost 0 bases and 8 bases respectively, with 11 bases between them. The CDR3 is 14 residues long.

The rearrangement uses TRBV7-3 and TRBJ2-3, with D perhaps TRBD2 (6 bases). Trimming removed 1 base at V and 2 bases at J, with 10 bases between. Germline V gene data show CDR1 as SGHTA and CDR2 as FQGTGA. The CDR3 is made up of 15 amino acids. CDR3 protein: CASSLMGTSTDTQYF. The DNA for the CDR3 is TGTGCCAGCAGCTTAATGGGGACTTCCACAGATACGCAGTATTTT. Using reference TRBV7-3 and TRBJ2-3 for the parts outside the CDR3, the full variable domain is GAGVSQTPSNKVTEKGKYVELRCDPISGHTALYWYRQSLGQGPEFLIYFQGTGAADDSGLPNDRFFAVRPEGSVSTLKIQRTERGDSAVYLCASSLMGTSTDTQYFGPGTRLTVL.

This clone was seen only a few times. The chain has TRBV29-1 and TRBJ1-1, with D tentatively TRBD1 (6 bases). The V gene lost 4 bases and the J gene lost 0 bases, with 9 bases spanning the gap. This CDR3 has 13 amino acids. Germline CDR1 is SQVTM and CDR2 is ANQGSEA. The CDR3 DNA is TGCAGCGTTGCCAGGACAGTGAACACTGAAGCTTTCTTT. Translated, it gives CSVARTVNTEAFF.

The rearrangement links TRBV11-2 to TRBJ1-1, with D perhaps TRBD1 (5 bases). Germline-derived CDR1 and CDR2 are SGHAT and FQNNGV. The CDR3 contains 18 residues. With 3 bases removed from V and 3 bases from J, the gap between germline ends came to 23 bases. CDR3 residues: CASSFASRGAGGDTEAFF. The CDR3 DNA reads TGTGCCAGCAGCTTCGCTAGTAGGGGTGCGGGAGGGGACACTGAAGCTTTCTTT.

This clone was seen a few times. The V gene is TRBV6-6, the J gene TRBJ1-4; possibly TRBD1 for D (5 bases). The V and J ends lost 6 bases and 0 bases respectively, with 11 bases between them. The CDR3 consists of 15 residues. Germline CDR1 reads MNHNY; CDR2 reads SVGAGI (reference sequence). CDR3 amino acids: CASRGQGTTNEKLFF. In DNA form, the CDR3 reads TGTGCCAGCAGGGGGCAAGGAACAACTAATGAAAAACTGTTTTTT.

V usage is TRBV2 and J usage is TRBJ1-1, with D hard to call. From germline, CDR1 is SNHLY and CDR2 FYNNEI. The CDR3 sequence is 13 residues long. Trimming took 6 bases from V and 7 from J, leaving 15 bases between them. CDR3 in amino acids: CASRPTGNGEAFF. Written as DNA, the CDR3 is TGTGCCAGCAGGCCCACGGGGAACGGTGAAGCTTTCTTT.

The rearrangement uses TRBV18 and TRBJ1-5; TRBD1 matches at 7 bases. CDR3 size: 18 residues. Germline CDR1 reads KGHSH; CDR2 reads LQKENI. The V segment lost 4 bases and the J segment 4 bases; nucleotides outside the gene matches: 16. The CDR3 here is CASSLKANRGAANQPQHF. In nucleotides, the CDR3 is TGTGCCAGCTCACTAAAAGCCAACAGGGGCGCGGCAAATCAGCCCCAGCATTTT.

On this clone itself: In the same sample, other DNA sequences code for this CDR3. The V and J genes are TRBV7-6 and TRBJ2-7; weak D call: TRBD1 (6 bases). Germline V gives CDR1 SGHVS, CDR2 FNYEAQ. The CDR3 totals 13 residues. Trimming removed 3 bases from V and 2 bases from J, with 8 bases in between. The CDR3 is CASSFRQAYEQYF. The CDR3 DNA reads TGTGCCAGCAGCTTCCGACAGGCCTACGAGCAGTACTTC.

The chain combines TRBV27 with TRBJ1-2; D remains unclear. Germline CDR1 reads MNHEY; CDR2 reads SMNVEV (reference sequence). V lost 3 bases, J lost 0 bases, and 5 bases lay in between. CDR3 size: 13 residues. CDR3 in DNA: TGTGCCAGCAGTTTTAGTGCTAACTATGGCTACACCTTC. Its translation is CASSFSANYGYTF.

This chain links TRBV29-1 with TRBJ2-3, with D perhaps TRBD2 (6 bases). Trimming took 1 base from V and 2 from J, leaving 7 bases between them. The CDR3 is 13 amino acids. CDR1 SQVTM and CDR2 ANQGSEA come from the germline V gene. CDR3 sequence reads: CSVEAGDTDTQYF. As DNA, the CDR3 is TGCAGCGTTGAAGCGGGGGACACAGATACGCAGTATTTT.

Concerning this clone itself: In this CDR3 the conserved last residue, phenylalanine or tryptophan, is missing, so a read error is likely. The limits of the CDR3 on the DNA are not certain, so only TCRdb's listed CDR3 is given. The chain carries TRBV6-1 and TRBJ2-7; TRBD2 is the table's D call and was not checked against the DNA. Per the germline V gene, CDR1 is MNHNS and CDR2 is SASEGT. Counting both end residues, the CDR3 totals 13 amino acids. CDR3 in amino acids: CASSEAPTRPTLG.

This rearrangement joins TRBV6-5 to TRBJ1-2, with 7 bases aligning to TRBD1. J lost 4 bases, V lost 5 bases, and 7 bases had no gene match. Germline values: CDR1 MNHEY, CDR2 SVGAGI. The CDR3 length is 14 residues. The CDR3 protein is CASSTGQPLYGYTF. CDR3 nucleotide sequence: TGTGCCAGCAGTACGGGACAGCCGCTCTATGGCTACACCTTC.

This chain joins TRBV5-6 and TRBJ2-1, with 8 nucleotides matching TRBD1. Germline values: CDR1 SGHDT, CDR2 YYEEEE. This CDR3 contains 13 residues. V shed 4 bases, J shed 12 bases, and the junction held 9 bases outside the gene matches. CDR3 sequence reads: CASSPADRVRQFF. The DNA of the CDR3 is TGTGCCAGCAGCCCGGCGGACAGGGTCCGGCAGTTCTTC.

This clone is a singleton in its sample. One end of the junction is discordant with germline, which a read error may explain. Within the sample, other DNA sequences also encode this same CDR3. The chain uses TRBV5-1 and TRBJ1-2, with 7 bases matching TRBD1. This CDR3 comprises 15 residues. Germline assignment: CDR1 SGHRS and CDR2 YFSETQ. This CDR3 reads CASSPGQQLNYGYTF. DNA of the CDR3: TGTGCCAGCAGCCCGGGACAGCAACTCAACTATGGCTACACCTTC.